Listed below are T cell receptor beta chains from one sample, sequenced in a study of T cells in Graves' hyperthyroidism and ophthalmopathy. TCRdb independently ran MiXCR on the multiplex PCR reads; one entry per CDR3 protein. The sample lists approximately 600,000 distinct CDR3 sequences, approximately 14% occurring once. Sequencing was done on a sample of blood. The receptors here all came from a woman aged 40 to 50 with Graves' ophthalmopathy. Each CDR3 is given with its conserved first and last residue. The order of the fields is J gene, D gene, V gene, clone size, CDR3 protein, CDR3 DNA. D genes are given only for firm matches. For some rows the clone size is stated as once, few or many, or as a class when expanded; others skip it.

>TRBJ1-1|TRBD1|TRBV7-9|many
CASQTGTGYTEAFF
TGTGCCAGCCAAACCGGGACAGGGTACACTGAAGCTTTCTTT
>TRBJ2-7|.|TRBV20-1|few
CSGNRESGEQYF
TGCAGTGGAAACAGGGAGAGTGGCGAGCAGTACTTC
>TRBJ2-7|TRBD2|TRBV5-1|many
CASSLALVAGGGGEQYF
TGCGCCAGCAGCTTGGCCTTAGTAGCGGGAGGTGGCGGCGAGCAGTACTTC
>TRBJ1-5|.|TRBV25-1|many
CASRKWGINQPQHF
TGTGCCAGCAGGAAGTGGGGTATCAATCAGCCCCAGCATTTT
>TRBJ2-5|TRBD1|TRBV28|many
CASDGTETGETQYF
TGTGCCAGCGATGGGACAGAGACTGGGGAGACCCAGTACTTC
>TRBJ2-5|TRBD2|TRBV20-1|many
CSARVAGGPGETQYF
TGCAGTGCTAGGGTAGCGGGAGGGCCGGGGGAGACCCAGTACTTC
>TRBJ1-2|.|TRBV6-5|many
CASTPTVNNYGYTF
TGTGCCAGCACTCCAACCGTCAATAACTATGGCTACACCTTC
>TRBJ2-2|.|TRBV24-1|.
CATSDQGLGHGELFF
TGTGCCACCAGTGATCAAGGTTTAGGGCACGGGGAGCTGTTTTTT
>TRBJ2-7|.|TRBV20-1|.
CSAPRGGRVEQYF
TGCAGTGCCCCCAGAGGGGGTAGGGTCGAGCAGTACTTC
>TRBJ1-1|.|TRBV10-3|few
CAIKERDTEAFF
TGTGCCATCAAAGAAAGGGACACTGAAGCTTTCTTT
>TRBJ1-6|.|TRBV28|many
CASIHGGRLNSPLHF
TGTGCCAGCATCCATGGGGGTCGCCTCAATTCACCCCTCCACTTT
>TRBJ2-5|.|TRBV6-1|few
CASSKPSGGTQYF
TGTGCCAGCAGCAAACCGAGTGGGGGGACCCAGTACTTC
>TRBJ2-1|.|TRBV27|many
CASSSAAVFNEQFF
TGTGCCAGCTCCTCAGCGGCGGTCTTCAATGAGCAGTTCTTC
>TRBJ1-2|.|TRBV29-1|many
CSVVSLEGYTF
TGCAGCGTTGTGAGCCTAGAAGGCTACACCTTC
>TRBJ2-5|TRBD2|TRBV20-1|few
CSARAQLASGFTETQYF
TGCAGTGCTAGAGCCCAGTTGGCTAGCGGCTTCACGGAGACCCAGTACTTC
>TRBJ2-2|TRBD2|TRBV6-2/TRBV6-3|.
CASSQPGSGVTGTGELFF
TGTGCCAGCAGCCAACCAGGGAGCGGGGTCACGGGGACCGGGGAGCTGTTTTTT
>TRBJ1-1|.|TRBV6-5|.
CASSYGRGREAFF
TGTGCCAGCAGTTACGGACGGGGCCGCGAAGCTTTCTTT
>TRBJ1-2|.|TRBV6-1|many
CASSDDTDYGYTF
TGTGCCAGCAGCGACGACACGGACTATGGCTACACCTTC
>TRBJ2-7|TRBD1|TRBV6-5|.
CASSSQRTGLYEQYF
TGTGCCAGCAGTTCCCAAAGGACAGGGCTCTACGAGCAGTACTTC
>TRBJ1-5|TRBD1|TRBV6-5|many
CASSNGQGPNQPQHF
TGTGCCAGCAGTAACGGACAGGGCCCCAATCAGCCCCAGCATTTT
>TRBJ2-7|.|TRBV6-1|many
CASSADGSYEQYF
TGTGCCAGCAGTGCAGACGGCTCCTACGAGCAGTACTTC
>TRBJ2-5|.|TRBV12-3/TRBV12-4|many
CASRSGPWGTQYF
TGTGCCAGCAGATCCGGGCCCTGGGGGACCCAGTACTTC
>TRBJ1-2|.|TRBV18|.
CASSPGEARGYGYTF
TGTGCCAGCTCACCGGGAGAGGCCAGGGGCTATGGCTACACCTTC
>TRBJ1-1|.|TRBV7-2|many
CASRLFNPNTEAFF
TGTGCCAGCAGGCTATTTAACCCGAACACTGAAGCTTTCTTT
>TRBJ2-4|.|TRBV7-2|many
CASSLAGPGENIQYF
TGTGCCAGCAGCTTGGCGGGACCGGGAGAAAACATTCAGTACTTC
>TRBJ2-7|.|TRBV28|many
CASRLIQEGGLFSREQYF
TGTGCCAGCAGGTTAATACAGGAAGGGGGACTATTTTCCAGGGAGCAGTACTTC